This T cell receptor beta chain was documented in a study of T cell repertoires in cytomegalovirus infection. In the study overall: Shared public TCR beta signatures pointed to both CMV infection and a matching HLA type. General study findings and limits: Using cumulative public TCR beta family frequency, the authors identified those who carried CMV together with the relevant HLA. Clonotype analysis showed dominance of the ex vivo response by HLA-C-restricted CMV-specific TCR beta clonotypes.

CDR1 and CDR2 (germline): SNHLY, FYNNEI. The CDR3 sequence is 15 residues long. The V gene lost 7 bases and the J gene lost 0 bases, with 10 bases spanning the gap. With respect to this clonotype: Its target is unknown.

TCRdb reprocessed the reads with MiXCR, giving one entry per CDR3 protein. The table lists around 130,000 distinct CDR3 sequences, approximately 8.8% of them singletons. The sequencing input was PBMCs. The TCR originated in a human donor in good health (CMV status not recorded). Some clones in this sample may be carry-over from other donors' samples. This chain uses TRBV2 with TRBJ1-6, with D uncertain. CDR3: CASKTDSSYNSPLHF. In DNA form, the CDR3 reads TGTGCCAGCAAAACAGATAGCTCCTATAATTCACCCCTCCACTTT.